This paragraph reports one TCR beta chain. Original data processing: Nucleated cell number was recorded as an estimate derived from reference gene primer amplification. Data came from immunoSEQ multiplex PCR; TCRdb stores just in-frame clones and leaves some out. The V and J calls and clone size come from that table; D and trimming were worked out from the DNA. The data hold around 260,000 clones, with roughly 85% observed a single time. The V gene lost 1 base and the J gene lost 2 bases, with 13 bases spanning the gap. The germline V gene has CDR1 LNHDA and CDR2 SQIVND (reference sequence). This CDR3 region has 16 residues. This sample stems from a study of blood T cell repertoires in COVID-19. Study-level background: From T cells, B-cell-depleted T cells, or PBMCs came the material, which was cDNA or gDNA.

The chain carries TRBV19 and TRBJ2-3; the D gene is possibly TRBD2 (6 bases). The receptor comes from a woman aged 30 to 39 with active or convalescent COVID-19. The sequenced sample consisted of peripheral blood. CDR3 region: CASSIGTSTTTDTQYF. The CDR3 coding sequence is TGTGCCAGTAGTATAGGAACTAGCACGACCACAGATACGCAGTATTTT.